This is a list of T cell receptor beta chains from one sample in a study of identical twins. TCRdb recomputed calls from the 5' RACE reads with MiXCR, one row per CDR3 protein. The profile shows around 1.7 million distinct CDR3 sequences, about 30% of them singletons. The sequencing sample was made of cord blood. Every receptor here comes from a newborn girl in good health. The CDR3 runs from the conserved cysteine through the conserved F or W. The D gene is left open where the match is weak. A row's size may be missing; if present it is once, few, many or a size class.

CDR3,DNA,size,D,V,J
CATYTWTVTYGYTF,TGTGCCACTTACACCTGGACAGTCACCTATGGCTACACCTTC,few,NA,TRBV24-1,TRBJ1-2
CASSFRDYSTSQETQYF,TGTGCCAGCAGCTTCCGGGACTATTCGACTTCCCAAGAGACCCAGTACTTC,few,TRBD2,TRBV7-9,TRBJ2-5
CASSPGQGASGYEQYF,TGCGCCAGCAGCCCGGGACAGGGGGCCAGCGGGTACGAGCAGTACTTC,few,TRBD1,TRBV5-1,TRBJ2-7
CASTRQGWGNIQYF,TGTGCCAGCACCAGACAGGGCTGGGGTAACATTCAGTACTTC,NA,TRBD1,TRBV28,TRBJ2-4
CAISGGLAGEFTDTQYF,TGTGCCATCAGTGGGGGACTAGCGGGAGAGTTCACAGATACGCAGTATTTT,NA,TRBD2,TRBV10-3,TRBJ2-3
CMGRRAGGYNEQFF,TGCATGGGCCGTCGGGCGGGAGGCTACAATGAGCAGTTCTTC,few,TRBD2,TRBV20-1,TRBJ2-1
CASSGDGRGTEAFF,TGTGCCAGCAGCGGAGACGGCCGAGGAACTGAAGCTTTCTTT,NA,NA,TRBV7-9,TRBJ1-1
CASSLFIAAGELFF,TGTGCCAGCAGCTTATTTATCGCGGCCGGGGAGCTGTTTTTT,NA,NA,TRBV7-2,TRBJ2-2
CASSLGLSFGEQFF,TGTGCCAGCAGTTTAGGATTGAGCTTCGGTGAGCAGTTCTTC,few,NA,TRBV12-3/TRBV12-4,TRBJ2-1
CASSLSGAPYEQYF,TGTGCCAGCAGTCTTAGCGGGGCCCCCTACGAGCAGTACTTC,many,TRBD2,TRBV27,TRBJ2-7
CASSIEGVRTEAFF,TGTGCCAGTAGTATAGAAGGGGTGAGAACTGAAGCTTTCTTT,once,NA,TRBV19,TRBJ1-1
CASSSGPTNSEQYF,TGTGCCAGCAGCTCCGGGCCTACCAACTCCGAGCAGTACTTC,few,NA,TRBV7-8,TRBJ2-7
CASSFRGIYNEQFF,TGTGCCAGCAGTTTCCGGGGGATCTACAATGAGCAGTTCTTC,few,NA,TRBV27,TRBJ2-1
CASSLSGLLITDTQYF,TGCGCCAGCAGCCTCAGTGGCCTTTTGATTACAGATACGCAGTATTTT,few,NA,TRBV5-1,TRBJ2-3
CVSSSGREIDTQYF,TGTGTCAGCAGCTCCGGGCGGGAGATAGATACGCAGTATTTT,few,TRBD2,TRBV5-4,TRBJ2-3
CASSLTSPLHNEQFF,TGTGCCAGCAGCTTAACTAGCCCCCTACACAATGAGCAGTTCTTC,few,NA,TRBV7-2,TRBJ2-1
CSARRGAAFSTNEKLFF,TGCAGTGCTAGAAGGGGGGCGGCTTTTTCAACTAATGAAAAACTGTTTTTT,NA,NA,TRBV20-1,TRBJ1-4
CASSFGDRPQHF,TGTGCCAGCAGCTTCGGGGATCGGCCCCAGCATTTT,NA,NA,TRBV7-2,TRBJ1-5
CASSAHPGQSNSPLHF,TGTGCCAGCAGTGCCCACCCGGGACAGTCTAATTCACCCCTCCACTTT,NA,TRBD1,TRBV25-1,TRBJ1-6
CASSLDTSGNTIYF,TGTGCCAGCAGTTTAGACACCTCTGGAAACACCATATATTTT,NA,NA,TRBV12-3/TRBV12-4,TRBJ1-3
CASSSPRGPYSYEQYF,TGTGCCAGCAGCTCCCCCAGGGGGCCCTATTCTTACGAGCAGTACTTC,NA,TRBD1,TRBV6-5,TRBJ2-7
CSVEGGQGDTQYF,TGCAGCGTTGAAGGGGGACAGGGAGATACGCAGTATTTT,NA,TRBD1,TRBV29-1,TRBJ2-3
CASALNYEQYF,TGTGCTAGTGCCCTAAACTACGAGCAGTACTTC,NA,NA,TRBV12-5,TRBJ2-7
CASSVRGTEQYF,TGTGCCAGCAGCGTTAGGGGGACTGAGCAGTACTTC,NA,NA,TRBV7-2,TRBJ2-5
CASSLRRDSDNEQFF,TGTGCCAGCAGTTTACGCCGGGACTCCGACAATGAGCAGTTCTTC,NA,NA,TRBV27,TRBJ2-1
CASSLLGAKNIQYF,TGCGCCAGCAGCTTGCTGGGGGCGAAAAACATTCAGTACTTC,NA,NA,TRBV5-1,TRBJ2-4
CASSSPPGVRGDTQYF,TGTGCCAGCAGTTCCCCCCCCGGGGTGCGGGGAGATACGCAGTATTTT,NA,NA,TRBV28,TRBJ2-3
CASRQGESNSPLHF,TGTGCCAGCAGACAAGGAGAGTCTAATTCACCCCTCCACTTT,NA,NA,TRBV3-1,TRBJ1-6
CSARERSGYTQYF,TGCAGTGCTAGAGAACGCTCGGGATATACGCAGTATTTT,NA,NA,TRBV20-1,TRBJ2-3
CASRDQGTAETQYF,TGTGCCAGCAGAGACCAAGGGACAGCGGAGACCCAGTACTTC,NA,TRBD1,TRBV6-2/TRBV6-3,TRBJ2-5
CASRGRQGHEAFF,TGTGCCAGCAGGGGAAGACAGGGTCATGAAGCTTTCTTT,few,TRBD1,TRBV7-9,TRBJ1-1
CGSSSVQRTPLGEQFF,TGTGGCAGCAGTTCCGTTCAAAGGACTCCCTTAGGTGAGCAGTTCTTC,NA,NA,TRBV6-7,TRBJ2-1
CATSRDNYGYTF,TGTGCCACCAGCAGAGACAACTATGGCTACACCTTC,many,NA,TRBV15,TRBJ1-2
CSARSGTGGGLHTEAFF,TGCAGTGCTAGATCCGGGACAGGGGGCGGTTTGCACACTGAAGCTTTCTTT,NA,TRBD1,TRBV20-1,TRBJ1-1
CASSPGTGDSRTEAFF,TGTGCCAGCAGTCCAGGGACAGGTGATTCGAGAACTGAAGCTTTCTTT,NA,TRBD1,TRBV2,TRBJ1-1
CATGTSGYTDTQYF,TGCGCCACCGGGACTAGCGGGTACACAGATACGCAGTATTTT,NA,TRBD2,TRBV10-2,TRBJ2-3
CASSSGLENSPLHF,TGTGCCAGCAGTTCCGGGTTAGAAAATTCACCCCTCCACTTT,few,NA,TRBV12-3/TRBV12-4,TRBJ1-6
CASSFQVTTTADTQYF,TGTGCCAGCAGTTTTCAGGTGACTACGACGGCAGATACGCAGTATTTT,NA,NA,TRBV12-3/TRBV12-4,TRBJ2-3
CSASTATDTQYF,TGCAGTGCTTCGACAGCCACAGATACGCAGTATTTT,few,NA,TRBV20-1,TRBJ2-3
CSAVKRAGPIAKNIQYF,TGCAGTGCTGTAAAGAGGGCGGGCCCCATAGCCAAAAACATTCAGTACTTC,few,NA,TRBV20-1,TRBJ2-4
CSARGGVDEKLFF,TGCAGTGCTAGAGGGGGGGTAGATGAAAAACTGTTTTTT,NA,NA,TRBV20-1,TRBJ1-4
CASKALGELFF,TGTGCCAGTAAGGCTCTCGGGGAGCTGTTTTTT,NA,NA,TRBV2,TRBJ2-2
CASSQSLPGLAGSYTGELFF,TGTGCCAGCAGCCAATCCCTACCGGGACTAGCGGGAAGCTACACCGGGGAGCTGTTTTTT,NA,TRBD2,TRBV4-2,TRBJ2-2
CASSSGGLAVMPYNEQYF,TGTGCCAGCAGCTCGGGGGGGCTAGCGGTCATGCCCTACAATGAGCAGTACTTC,NA,TRBD2,TRBV7-9,TRBJ2-7